This T cell receptor beta chain was obtained from a study of CD8+ T cells in alopecia areata. The overall study: Treated patients received oral tofacitinib, 5 to 10 mg twice daily. Patients in the study were on tofacitinib for 6 to 18 months, then off it for 6 months. Findings of the study overall: Compared with normal scalp, lesional scalp had higher clonality and more expanded CD8+ clones.

The investigators collected lesional scalp punch biopsies and peripheral blood from alopecia areata patients. As to this clone: Its target is unknown.

The length of the CDR3 is 16 residues. V dropped 3 bases and J dropped 1 base, with 16 bases sitting between them. Germline CDR1 reads MGHDK; CDR2 reads SYGVNS. It was cDNA, reverse transcribed from extracted RNA, that served as the sequencing template. Sequencing used immunoSEQ multiplex PCR; TCRdb keeps in-frame clones, though not all of them. The sample lists roughly 250,000 clones; 67% were seen once. The input for sequencing was CD4+ T cells sorted from blood, taken at week 0. The chain recombines TRBV25-1 with TRBJ2-7, with D perhaps given as TRBD1 or TRBD2 (5 bases each). The clonotype was recovered from a human donor with alopecia areata. The CDR3 reads CASSDQNRDGSYEQYF. The CDR3 DNA sequence: TGTGCCAGCAGTGATCAAAACCGGGACGGTTCCTACGAGCAGTACTTC.